These T cell receptor beta chains were read from a single sample in a study of cytomegalovirus exposure and HLA in healthy donors. Generated by immunoSEQ multiplex PCR, the TCRdb table keeps only in-frame clones and is missing some. The sample has 100,000 to 150,000 clones; 65% to 80% are singletons. The sequenced material came from PBMCs. The receptors shown here come from a woman in her thirties or forties in good health and CMV-seronegative. The CDR3 runs from the conserved cysteine through the conserved F or W. Each record gives: J gene, V gene, D gene, CDR3 DNA, CDR3 protein. The D gene is left open where the match is weak.

>TRBJ1-2|TRBV7-8|.
TGTGCCAGCAGCTCCCGGACAATCACTAACTATGGCTACACCTTC
CASSSRTITNYGYTF
>TRBJ2-7|TRBV7-7|.
TGTGCCAGCAGCTTAATGCCCGGGAAGGGCTACGAGCAGTACTTC
CASSLMPGKGYEQYF
>TRBJ2-2|TRBV28|TRBD1
TGTGCCAGCAGCTCGGGGGGTAACAGGGGGCCAACCGGGGAGCTGTTTTTT
CASSSGGNRGPTGELFF
>TRBJ2-1|TRBV7-6|.
TGTGCCAGCAGCCCCGGCGGCGACTATGAGCAGTTCTTC
CASSPGGDYEQFF
>TRBJ2-1|TRBV19|TRBD2
TGTGCCAGTAGTATAGTAGCGGGAGTTGGCAATGAGCAGTTCTTC
CASSIVAGVGNEQFF
>TRBJ2-1|TRBV6-1|TRBD2
TGTGCCTCAGCGAGAGGTAGTGCGGGGGGGGATGAGCAGTTCTTC
CASARGSAGGDEQFF
>TRBJ2-5|TRBV5-4|TRBD1
TGTGCCAGCAGAGAAAAGGACAGGGGAGGGGCAGAGACCCAGTACTTC
CASREKDRGGAETQYF
>TRBJ2-7|TRBV28|.
TGTGCCAGCAGACCAATAAAGGGGTCCTACGAGCAGTACTTC
CASRPIKGSYEQYF
>TRBJ1-2|TRBV6-6|.
TGTGCCAGCAGAGACACAGGGCAGGGGTCCGGCTACACCTTC
CASRDTGQGSGYTF
>TRBJ1-5|TRBV28|.
TGTGCCAGCAGTTTCCTCGAGGATTGGTATCAGCCCCAGCATTTT
CASSFLEDWYQPQHF
>TRBJ2-5|TRBV9|TRBD2
TGTGCCAGCAGCACCGGGACTAGCGGGCCGGAGACCCAGTACTTC
CASSTGTSGPETQYF
>TRBJ2-2|TRBV11-2|TRBD1
TGTGCCAGCAGCTTACCCATAAACAGGGGAGTTGGCACCGGGGAGCTGTTTTTT
CASSLPINRGVGTGELFF
>TRBJ2-3|TRBV4-1|TRBD2
TGCGCCAGCAGCCAAGATGTACGACTAGCGGGAGGGTACACAGATACGCAGTATTTT
CASSQDVRLAGGYTDTQYF
>TRBJ2-1|TRBV9|.
TGTGCCAGCGGGGCACTGGACAGCCCCTACAATGAGCAGTTCTTC
CASGALDSPYNEQFF
>TRBJ1-5|TRBV21-1|.
TGTGCCAGCAGCAAAGTGGGGGGGGGCAGGGGTCAGCCCCAGCATTTT
CASSKVGGGRGQPQHF
>TRBJ2-6|TRBV9|.
TGTGCCAGCAGCGGAGCCGGGACAATCACCTCTGGGGCCAACGTCCTGACTTTC
CASSGAGTITSGANVLTF